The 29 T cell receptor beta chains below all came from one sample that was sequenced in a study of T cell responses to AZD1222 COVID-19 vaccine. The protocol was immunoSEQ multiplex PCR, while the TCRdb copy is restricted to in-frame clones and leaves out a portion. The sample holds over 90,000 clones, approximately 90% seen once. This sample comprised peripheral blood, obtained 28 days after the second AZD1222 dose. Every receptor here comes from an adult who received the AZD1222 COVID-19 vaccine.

This chain's CDR3 is CASSLAGGLNGYTF. CDR3 nucleotides: TGCGCCAGCAGCTTGGCGGGGGGACTGAATGGCTACACCTTC. The chain couples TRBV5-1 to TRBJ1-2; a possible D gene is TRBD1 (5 bases). Trimming left V 0 bases short and J 6 bases short, with 12 bases between. The CDR3 loop spans 14 amino acids. CDR1 is SGHRS, CDR2 YFSETQ, per germline. The variable domain in full, with the rest retrieved from reference TRBV5-1 and TRBJ1-2, is KAGVTQTPRYLIKTRGQQVTLSCSPISGHRSVSWYQQTPGQGLQFLFEYFSETQRNKGNFPGRFSGRQFSNSRSEMNVSTLELGDSALYLCASSLAGGLNGYTFGSGTRLTVV.

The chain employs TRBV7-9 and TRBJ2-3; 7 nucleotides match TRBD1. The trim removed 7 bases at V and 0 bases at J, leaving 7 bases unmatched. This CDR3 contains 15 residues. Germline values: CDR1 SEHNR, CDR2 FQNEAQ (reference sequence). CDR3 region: CASTATGLSTDTQYF. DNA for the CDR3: TGTGCCAGCACCGCGACAGGGCTAAGCACAGATACGCAGTATTTT.

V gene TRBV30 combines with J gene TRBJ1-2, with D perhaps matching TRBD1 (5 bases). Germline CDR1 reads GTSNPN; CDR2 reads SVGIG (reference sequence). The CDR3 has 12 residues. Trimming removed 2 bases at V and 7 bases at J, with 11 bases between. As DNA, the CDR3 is TGTGCCTGGAGTCAGGGTTCGGGTGGCTACACCTTC. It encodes CAWSQGSGGYTF. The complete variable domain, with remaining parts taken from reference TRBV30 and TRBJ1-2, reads SQTIHQWPATLVQPVGSPLSLECTVEGTSNPNLYWYRQAAGRGLQLLFYSVGIGQISSEVPQNLSASRPQDRQFILSSKKLLLSDSGFYLCAWSQGSGGYTFGSGTRLTVV.

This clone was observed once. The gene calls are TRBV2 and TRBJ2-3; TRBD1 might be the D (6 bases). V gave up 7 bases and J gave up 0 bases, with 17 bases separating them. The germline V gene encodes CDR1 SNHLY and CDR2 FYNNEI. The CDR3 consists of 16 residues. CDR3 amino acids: CASTRKPGQSTDTQYF. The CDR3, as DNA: TGTGCCAGCACCCGAAAGCCAGGACAGAGCACAGATACGCAGTATTTT.

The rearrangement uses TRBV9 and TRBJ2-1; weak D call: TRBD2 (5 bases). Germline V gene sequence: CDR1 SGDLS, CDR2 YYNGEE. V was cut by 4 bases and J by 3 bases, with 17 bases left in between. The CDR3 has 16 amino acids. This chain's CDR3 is CASSPSGNNYYNEQFF. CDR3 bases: TGTGCCAGCAGCCCTTCGGGGAATAACTACTACAATGAGCAGTTCTTC.

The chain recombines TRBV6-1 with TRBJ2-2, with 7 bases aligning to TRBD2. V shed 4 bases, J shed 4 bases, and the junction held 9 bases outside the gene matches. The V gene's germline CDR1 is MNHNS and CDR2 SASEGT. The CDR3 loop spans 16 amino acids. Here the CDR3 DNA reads TGTGCCAGCAGTGCGACTAGCTATTTCGGCACCGGGGAGCTGTTTTTT. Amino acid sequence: CASSATSYFGTGELFF.

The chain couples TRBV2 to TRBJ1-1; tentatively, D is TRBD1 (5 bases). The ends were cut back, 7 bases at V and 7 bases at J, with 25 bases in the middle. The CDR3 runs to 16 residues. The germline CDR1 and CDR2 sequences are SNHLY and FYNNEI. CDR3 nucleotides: TGTGCCAGCACTCAATCCCTCGGCAGGGCCCCTCTTGAAGCTTTCTTT. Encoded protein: CASTQSLGRAPLEAFF.

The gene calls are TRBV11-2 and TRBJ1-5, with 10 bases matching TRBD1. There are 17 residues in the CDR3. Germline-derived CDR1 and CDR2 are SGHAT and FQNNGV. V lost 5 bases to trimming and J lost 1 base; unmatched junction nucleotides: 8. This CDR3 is CASSPDRGLGSNQPQHF. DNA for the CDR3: TGTGCCAGCAGCCCAGACAGGGGGCTAGGGAGCAATCAGCCCCAGCATTTT.

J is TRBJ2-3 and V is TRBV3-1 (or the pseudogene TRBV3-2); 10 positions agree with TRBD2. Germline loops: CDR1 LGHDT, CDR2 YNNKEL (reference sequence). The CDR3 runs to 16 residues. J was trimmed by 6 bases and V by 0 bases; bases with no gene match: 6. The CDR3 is CASSQDIAGGLDTQYF. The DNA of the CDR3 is TGTGCCAGCAGCCAAGATATAGCGGGGGGTCTGGATACGCAGTATTTT.

The CDR3 is CASSFHTPQTSGSTDTQYF. The CDR3 DNA follows: TGTGCCAGCAGTTTCCATACCCCACAGACTAGCGGCAGCACAGATACGCAGTATTTT. The chain carries TRBV27 and TRBJ2-3, with 9 positions matching TRBD2. Germline loops: CDR1 MNHEY, CDR2 SMNVEV (reference sequence). This CDR3 has 19 residues. The V segment lost 3 bases and the J segment 0 bases; nucleotides outside the gene matches: 13.

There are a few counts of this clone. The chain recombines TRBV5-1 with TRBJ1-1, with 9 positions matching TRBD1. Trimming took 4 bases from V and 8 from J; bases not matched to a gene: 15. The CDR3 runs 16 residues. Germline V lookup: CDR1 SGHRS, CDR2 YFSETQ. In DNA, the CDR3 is TGCGCCAGCAGCACAAAAGACAGGGGGAATATTTTGGAAGCTTTCTTT. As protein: CASSTKDRGNILEAFF.

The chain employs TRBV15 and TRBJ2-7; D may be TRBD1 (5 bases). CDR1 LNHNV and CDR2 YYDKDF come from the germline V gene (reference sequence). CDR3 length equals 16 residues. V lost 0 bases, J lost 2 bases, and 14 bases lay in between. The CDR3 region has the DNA TGTGCCACCAGCAGAGATTGGGGCGATATACCCTACGAGCAGTACTTC. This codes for CATSRDWGDIPYEQYF.

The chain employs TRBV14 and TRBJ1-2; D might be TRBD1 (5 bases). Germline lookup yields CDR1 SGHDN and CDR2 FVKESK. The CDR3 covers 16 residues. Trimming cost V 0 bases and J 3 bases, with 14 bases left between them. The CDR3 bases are TGTGCCAGCAGCCAAGATCTGCGTGGGGGGTACTATGGCTACACCTTC. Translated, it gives CASSQDLRGGYYGYTF.

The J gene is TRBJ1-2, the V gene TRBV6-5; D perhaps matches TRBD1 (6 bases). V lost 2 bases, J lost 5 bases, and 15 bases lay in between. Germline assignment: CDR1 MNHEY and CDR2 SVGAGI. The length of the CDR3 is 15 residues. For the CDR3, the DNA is TGTGCCAGCAGTTACGGGGACACAAAAACTTATGGCTACACCTTC. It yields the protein CASSYGDTKTYGYTF.

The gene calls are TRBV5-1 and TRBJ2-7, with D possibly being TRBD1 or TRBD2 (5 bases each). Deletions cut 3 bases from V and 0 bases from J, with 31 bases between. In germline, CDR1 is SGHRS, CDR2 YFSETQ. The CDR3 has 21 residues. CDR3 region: CASSSRPINFGRDLSSYEQYF. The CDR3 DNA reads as TGCGCCAGCAGCTCCCGACCGATCAATTTCGGACGGGACCTTAGCTCCTACGAGCAGTACTTC.

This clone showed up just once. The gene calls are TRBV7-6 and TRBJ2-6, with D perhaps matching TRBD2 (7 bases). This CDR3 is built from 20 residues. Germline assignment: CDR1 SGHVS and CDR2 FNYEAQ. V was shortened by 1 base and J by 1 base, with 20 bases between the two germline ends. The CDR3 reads CASSLGLRRGARSGANVLTF. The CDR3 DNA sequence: TGTGCCAGCAGCTTAGGGTTGCGTCGGGGGGCGCGATCTGGGGCCAACGTCCTGACTTTC.

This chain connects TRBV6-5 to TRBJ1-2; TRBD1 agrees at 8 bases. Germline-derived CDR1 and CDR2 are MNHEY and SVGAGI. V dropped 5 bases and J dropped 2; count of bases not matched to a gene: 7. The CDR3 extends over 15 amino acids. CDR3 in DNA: TGTGCCAGCAGTAGGACAGGGACCTTAAACTATGGCTACACCTTC. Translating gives CASSRTGTLNYGYTF.

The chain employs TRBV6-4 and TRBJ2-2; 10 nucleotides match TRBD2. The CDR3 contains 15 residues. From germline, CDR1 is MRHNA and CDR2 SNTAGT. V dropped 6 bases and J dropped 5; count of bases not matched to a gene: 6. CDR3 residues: CASRTVAGGTGELFF. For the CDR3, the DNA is TGTGCCAGCAGAACCGTAGCGGGGGGTACCGGGGAGCTGTTTTTT.

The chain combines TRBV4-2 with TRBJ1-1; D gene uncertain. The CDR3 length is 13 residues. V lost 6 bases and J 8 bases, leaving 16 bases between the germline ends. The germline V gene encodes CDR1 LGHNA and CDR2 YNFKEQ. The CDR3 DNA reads TGTGCCAGCAGACGTACTGCAGGCCAAGAAGCTTTCTTT. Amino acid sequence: CASRRTAGQEAFF.

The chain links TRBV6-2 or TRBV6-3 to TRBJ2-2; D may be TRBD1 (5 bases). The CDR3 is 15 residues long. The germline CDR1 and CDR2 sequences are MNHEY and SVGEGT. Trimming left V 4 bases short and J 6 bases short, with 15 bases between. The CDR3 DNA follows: TGTGCCAGCAGTTCACGAATAAAAGGGGCCGGGGAGCTGTTTTTT. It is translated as CASSSRIKGAGELFF.

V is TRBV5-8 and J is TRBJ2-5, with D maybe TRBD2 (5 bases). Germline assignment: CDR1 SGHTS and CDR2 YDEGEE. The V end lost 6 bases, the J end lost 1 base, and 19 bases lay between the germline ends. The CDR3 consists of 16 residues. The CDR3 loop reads CASNPGIEGFQETQYF. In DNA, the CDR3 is TGTGCCAGCAACCCGGGGATAGAGGGCTTCCAAGAGACCCAGTACTTC.

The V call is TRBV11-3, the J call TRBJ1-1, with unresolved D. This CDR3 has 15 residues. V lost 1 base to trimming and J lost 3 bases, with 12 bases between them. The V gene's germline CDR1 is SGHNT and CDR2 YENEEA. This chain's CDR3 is CASSLGAGGHTEAFF. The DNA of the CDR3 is TGTGCCAGCAGCTTAGGGGCGGGTGGGCACACTGAAGCTTTCTTT.

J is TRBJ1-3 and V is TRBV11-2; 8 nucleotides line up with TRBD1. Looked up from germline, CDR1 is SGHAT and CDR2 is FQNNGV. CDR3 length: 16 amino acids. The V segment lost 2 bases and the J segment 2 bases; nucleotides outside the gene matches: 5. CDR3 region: CASSLLRGQAGNTIYF. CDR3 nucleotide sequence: TGTGCCAGCAGCTTACTCAGGGGGCAGGCTGGAAACACCATATATTTT. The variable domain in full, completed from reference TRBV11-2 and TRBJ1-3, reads EAGVAQSPRYKIIEKRQSVAFWCNPISGHATLYWYQQILGQGPKLLIQFQNNGVVDDSQLPKDRFSAERLKGVDSTLKIQPAKLEDSAVYLCASSLLRGQAGNTIYFGEGSWLTVV.

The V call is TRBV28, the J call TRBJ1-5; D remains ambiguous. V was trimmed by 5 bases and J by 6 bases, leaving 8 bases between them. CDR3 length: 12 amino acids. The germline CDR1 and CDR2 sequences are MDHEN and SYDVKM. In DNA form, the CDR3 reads TGTGCCAGCAGTCTCAAGCGTCAGCCCCAGCATTTT. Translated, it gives CASSLKRQPQHF. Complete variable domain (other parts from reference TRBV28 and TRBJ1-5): DVKVTQSSRYLVKRTGEKVFLECVQDMDHENMFWYRQDPGLGLRLIYFSYDVKMKEKGDIPEGYSVSREKKERFSLILESASTNQTSMYLCASSLKRQPQHFGDGTRLSIL.

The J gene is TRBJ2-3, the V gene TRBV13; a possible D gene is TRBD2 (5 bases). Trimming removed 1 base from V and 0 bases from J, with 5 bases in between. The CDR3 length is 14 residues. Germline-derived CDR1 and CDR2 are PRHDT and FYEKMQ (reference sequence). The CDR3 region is CASSLAGSTDTQYF. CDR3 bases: TGTGCCAGCAGCTTAGCGGGGAGCACAGATACGCAGTATTTT.

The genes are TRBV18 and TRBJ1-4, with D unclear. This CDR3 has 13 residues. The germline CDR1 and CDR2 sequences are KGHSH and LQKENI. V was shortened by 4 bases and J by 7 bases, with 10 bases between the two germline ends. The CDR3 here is CASSRHLGEKLFF. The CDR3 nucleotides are TGTGCCAGCTCACGACATTTAGGTGAAAAACTGTTTTTT.

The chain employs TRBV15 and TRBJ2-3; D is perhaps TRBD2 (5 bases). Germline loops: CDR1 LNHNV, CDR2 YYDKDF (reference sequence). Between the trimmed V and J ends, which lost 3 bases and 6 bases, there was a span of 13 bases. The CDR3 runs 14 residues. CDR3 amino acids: CATSSGSGWDTQYF. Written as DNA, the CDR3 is TGTGCCACCAGCAGTGGGAGCGGATGGGATACGCAGTATTTT.

The CDR3 DNA sequence: TGTGCCAGTAGTATGGCAGGGCTAAGCTCCTATAATTCACCCCTCCACTTT. Translated: CASSMAGLSSYNSPLHF. The V call is TRBV19, the J call TRBJ1-6, with D maybe TRBD1 (5 bases). Germline CDR1 LNHDA, CDR2 SQIVND (reference sequence). Trimming removed 3 bases from V and 0 bases from J, with 12 bases in between. The CDR3 is made up of 17 amino acids.

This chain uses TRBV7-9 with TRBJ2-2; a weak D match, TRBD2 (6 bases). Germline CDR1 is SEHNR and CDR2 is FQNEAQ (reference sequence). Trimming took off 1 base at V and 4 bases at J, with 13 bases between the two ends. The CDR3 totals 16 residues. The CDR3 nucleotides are TGTGCCAGCAGCTTAGTGGGGGGATTAAGCACCGGGGAGCTGTTTTTT. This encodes CASSLVGGLSTGELFF.